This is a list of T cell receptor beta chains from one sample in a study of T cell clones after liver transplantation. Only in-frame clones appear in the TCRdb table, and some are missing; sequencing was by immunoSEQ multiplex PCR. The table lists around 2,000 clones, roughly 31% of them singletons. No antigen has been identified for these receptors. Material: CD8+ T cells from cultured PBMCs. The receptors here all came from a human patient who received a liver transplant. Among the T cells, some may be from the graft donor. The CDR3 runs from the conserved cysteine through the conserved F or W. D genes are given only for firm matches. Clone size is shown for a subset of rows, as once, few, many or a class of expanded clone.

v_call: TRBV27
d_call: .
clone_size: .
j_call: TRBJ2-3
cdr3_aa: CASSGLRGTDTQYF
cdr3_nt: TGTGCCAGCTCGGGACTCAGGGGCACAGATACGCAGTATTTT

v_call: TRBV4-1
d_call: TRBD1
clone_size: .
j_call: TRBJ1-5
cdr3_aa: CASSLGTANQPQHF
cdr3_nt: TGCGCCAGCAGCCTCGGGACAGCAAATCAGCCCCAGCATTTT

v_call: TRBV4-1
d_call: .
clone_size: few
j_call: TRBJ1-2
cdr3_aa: CASSFYFDSYGYTF
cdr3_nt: TGCGCCAGCAGCTTTTACTTCGATAGCTATGGCTACACCTTC

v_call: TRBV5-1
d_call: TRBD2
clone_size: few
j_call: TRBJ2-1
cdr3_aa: CASSLLLAHNEQFF
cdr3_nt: TGCGCCAGCAGTTTACTACTAGCGCACAATGAGCAGTTCTTC

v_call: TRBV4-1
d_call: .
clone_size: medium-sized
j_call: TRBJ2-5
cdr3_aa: CASSQGRGDQETQYF
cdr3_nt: TGCGCCAGCAGCCAAGGTCGGGGTGACCAAGAGACCCAGTACTTC

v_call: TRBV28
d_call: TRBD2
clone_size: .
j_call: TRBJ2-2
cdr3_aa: CASRSTSGSFGELFF
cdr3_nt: TGTGCCAGCAGATCGACTAGCGGGAGTTTCGGGGAGCTGTTTTTT

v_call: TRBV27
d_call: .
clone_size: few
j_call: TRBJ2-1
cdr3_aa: CASSFGDAHNEQFF
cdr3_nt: TGTGCCAGCAGTTTCGGGGACGCTCACAATGAGCAGTTCTTC

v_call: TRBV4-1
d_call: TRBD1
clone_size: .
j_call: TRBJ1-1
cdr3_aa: CASSQVGQGNTEAFF
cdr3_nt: TGCGCCAGCAGCCAAGTAGGACAGGGGAACACTGAAGCTTTCTTT

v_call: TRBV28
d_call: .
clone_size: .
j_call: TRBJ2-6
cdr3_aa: CASITRSSGANVLTF
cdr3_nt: TGTGCCAGCATCACAAGAAGCTCTGGGGCCAACGTCCTGACTTTC

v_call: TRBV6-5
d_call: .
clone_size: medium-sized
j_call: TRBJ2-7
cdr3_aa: CASSGSLSYEQYF
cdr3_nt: TGTGCCAGCAGTGGCAGCCTCTCCTACGAGCAGTACTTC

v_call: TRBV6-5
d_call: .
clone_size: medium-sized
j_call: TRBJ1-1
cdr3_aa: CASSYSEWRTEAFF
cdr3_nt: TGTGCCAGCAGTTACTCGGAGTGGCGCACTGAAGCTTTCTTT

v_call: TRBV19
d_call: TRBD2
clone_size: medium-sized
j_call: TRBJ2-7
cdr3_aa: CASTFSGASSYEQYF
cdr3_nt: TGTGCCAGTACCTTCAGCGGGGCGAGCTCCTACGAGCAGTACTTC

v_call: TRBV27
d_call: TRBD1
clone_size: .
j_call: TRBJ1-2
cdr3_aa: CASRPLGQANYGYTF
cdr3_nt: TGTGCCAGCAGACCGCTCGGACAGGCTAACTATGGCTACACCTTC

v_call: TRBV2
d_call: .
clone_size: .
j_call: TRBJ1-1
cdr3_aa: CASSGILLEAFF
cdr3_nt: TGTGCCAGCAGTGGGATTCTGTTGGAGGCTTTCTTT

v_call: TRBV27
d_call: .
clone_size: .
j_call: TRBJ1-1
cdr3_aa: CASSYLPLNTEAFF
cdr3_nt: TGTGCCAGCAGTTATCTCCCCTTGAACACTGAAGCTTTCTTT

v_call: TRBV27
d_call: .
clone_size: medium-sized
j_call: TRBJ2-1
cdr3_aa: CASRKGSPINEQFF
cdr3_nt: TGTGCCAGCCGGAAGGGTTCTCCAATTAATGAGCAGTTCTTC

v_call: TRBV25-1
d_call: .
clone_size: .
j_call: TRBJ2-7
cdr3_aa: CASSEAEGGEQYF
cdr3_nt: TGTGCCAGCAGTGAGGCTGAGGGAGGCGAGCAGTACTTC

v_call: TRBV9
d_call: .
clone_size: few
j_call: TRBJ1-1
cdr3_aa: CASSLYSWAEGTGTEAFF
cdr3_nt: TGTGCCAGCAGCCTCTACTCCTGGGCCGAGGGGACGGGAACTGAAGCTTTCTTT

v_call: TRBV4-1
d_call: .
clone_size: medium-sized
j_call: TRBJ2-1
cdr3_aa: CASSLINNEQFF
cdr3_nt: TGCGCCAGCAGCCTGATCAACAATGAGCAGTTCTTC